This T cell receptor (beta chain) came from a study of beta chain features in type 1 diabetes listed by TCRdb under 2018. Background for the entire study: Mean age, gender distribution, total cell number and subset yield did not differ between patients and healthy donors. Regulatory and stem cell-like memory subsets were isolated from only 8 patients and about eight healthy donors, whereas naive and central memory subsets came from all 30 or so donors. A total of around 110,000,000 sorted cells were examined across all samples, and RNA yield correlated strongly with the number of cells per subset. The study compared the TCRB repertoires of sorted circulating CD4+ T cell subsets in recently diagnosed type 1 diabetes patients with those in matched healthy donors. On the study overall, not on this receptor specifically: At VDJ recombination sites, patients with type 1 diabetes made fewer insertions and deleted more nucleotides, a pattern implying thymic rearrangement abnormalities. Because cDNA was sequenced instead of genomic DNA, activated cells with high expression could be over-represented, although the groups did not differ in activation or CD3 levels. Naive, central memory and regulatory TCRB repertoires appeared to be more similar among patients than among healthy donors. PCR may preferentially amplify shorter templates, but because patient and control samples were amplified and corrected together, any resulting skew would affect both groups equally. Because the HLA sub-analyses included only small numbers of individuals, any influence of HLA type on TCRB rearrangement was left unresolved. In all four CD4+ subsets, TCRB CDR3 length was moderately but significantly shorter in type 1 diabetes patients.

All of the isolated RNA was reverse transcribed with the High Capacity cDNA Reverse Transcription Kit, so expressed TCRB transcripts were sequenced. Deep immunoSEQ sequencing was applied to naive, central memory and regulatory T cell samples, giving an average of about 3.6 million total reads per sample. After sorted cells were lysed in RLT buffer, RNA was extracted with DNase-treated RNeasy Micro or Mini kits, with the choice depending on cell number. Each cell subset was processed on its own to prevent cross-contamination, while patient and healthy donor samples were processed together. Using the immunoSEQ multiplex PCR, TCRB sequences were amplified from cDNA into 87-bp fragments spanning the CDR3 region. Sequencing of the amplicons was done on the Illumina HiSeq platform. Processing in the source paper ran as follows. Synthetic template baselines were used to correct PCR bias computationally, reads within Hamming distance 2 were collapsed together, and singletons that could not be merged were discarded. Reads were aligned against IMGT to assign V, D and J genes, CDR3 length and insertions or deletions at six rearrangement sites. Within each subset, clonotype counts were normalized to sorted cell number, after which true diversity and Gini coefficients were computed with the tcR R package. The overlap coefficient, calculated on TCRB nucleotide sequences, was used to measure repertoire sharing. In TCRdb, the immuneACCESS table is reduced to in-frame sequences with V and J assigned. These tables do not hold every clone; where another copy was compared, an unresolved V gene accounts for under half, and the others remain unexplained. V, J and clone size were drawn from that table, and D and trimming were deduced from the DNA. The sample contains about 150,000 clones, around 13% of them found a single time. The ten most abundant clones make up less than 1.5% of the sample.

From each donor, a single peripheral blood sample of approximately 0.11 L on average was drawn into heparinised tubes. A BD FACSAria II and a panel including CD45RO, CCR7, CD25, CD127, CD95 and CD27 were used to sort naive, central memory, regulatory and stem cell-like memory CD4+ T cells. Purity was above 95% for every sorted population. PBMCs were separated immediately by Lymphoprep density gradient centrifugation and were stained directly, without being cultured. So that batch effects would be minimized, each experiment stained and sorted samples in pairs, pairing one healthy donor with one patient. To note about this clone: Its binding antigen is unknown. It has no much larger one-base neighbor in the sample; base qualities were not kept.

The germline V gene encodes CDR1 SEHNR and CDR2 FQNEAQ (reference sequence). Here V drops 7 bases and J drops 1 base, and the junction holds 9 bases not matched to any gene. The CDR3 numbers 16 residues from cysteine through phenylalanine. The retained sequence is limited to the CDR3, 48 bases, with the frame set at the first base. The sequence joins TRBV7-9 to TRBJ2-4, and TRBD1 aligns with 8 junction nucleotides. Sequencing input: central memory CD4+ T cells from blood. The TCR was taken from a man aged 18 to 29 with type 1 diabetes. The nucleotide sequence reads TGTGCCAGCACCCCGAGCAGGGGGCCCGCCAAAAACATTCAGTACTTC. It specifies CASTPSRGPAKNIQYF. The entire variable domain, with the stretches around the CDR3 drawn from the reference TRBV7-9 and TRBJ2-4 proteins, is DTGVSQNPRHKITKRGQNVTFRCDPISEHNRLYWYRQTLGQGPEFLTYFQNEAQLEKSRLLSDRFSAERPKGSFSTLEIQRTEQGDSAMYLCASTPSRGPAKNIQYFGAGTRLSVL.